Sequencing of this T cell receptor beta chain was carried out in a study of T-cell reconstitution after alpha-beta-depleted transplantation in children. The CDR3 is made up of 13 amino acids. Germline V CDR1 and CDR2: SGHDT, YYEEEE. The library targeted TCRbeta and was prepared with unique molecular identifiers. TCRdb processed the PCR reads anew with MiXCR; each CDR3 protein has one entry. The sample holds around 4,200 distinct CDR3 sequences, under 15% seen once. The TCR was taken from a male patient aged 2 to 9 who had a stem cell transplant for acute lymphoblastic leukemia, so the T cells may come from the graft donor. V gene TRBV5-6 combines with J gene TRBJ2-5; D call uncertain. The tail of the sequence fits TRBJ2-1 better, so the J call may be wrong. The sample was PBMCs, mostly from graft donor cells, taken 60 days after TCRalphabeta/CD19-depleted stem cell transplant. CDR3 loop: CASSFEFLDEQFF. The CDR3 region has the DNA TGTGCCAGCAGCTTTGAGTTCCTCGATGAGCAGTTCTTC.